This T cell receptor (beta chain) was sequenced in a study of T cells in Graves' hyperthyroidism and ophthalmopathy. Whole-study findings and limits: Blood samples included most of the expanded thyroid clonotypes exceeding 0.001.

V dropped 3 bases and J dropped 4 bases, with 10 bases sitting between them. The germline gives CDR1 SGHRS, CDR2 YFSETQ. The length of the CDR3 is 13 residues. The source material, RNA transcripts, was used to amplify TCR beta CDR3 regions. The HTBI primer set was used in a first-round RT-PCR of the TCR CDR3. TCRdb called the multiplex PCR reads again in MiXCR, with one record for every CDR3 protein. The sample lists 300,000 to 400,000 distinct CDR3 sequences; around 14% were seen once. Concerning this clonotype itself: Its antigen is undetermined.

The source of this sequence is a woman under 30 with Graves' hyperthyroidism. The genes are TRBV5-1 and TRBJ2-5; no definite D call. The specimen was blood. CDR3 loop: CASSYPGPETQYF. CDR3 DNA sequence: TGCGCCAGCAGCTACCCAGGCCCAGAGACCCAGTACTTC.